Listed below are T cell receptor beta chains from one sample, sequenced in a study of shared clonotypes between healthy human individuals. Profiled with immunoSEQ multiplex PCR; TCRdb holds only in-frame clones, not every one. The profile covers about a million clones, with approximately 80% appearing a single time and over 0.8% taken by the ten largest. Sequenced input: memory CD4+ T cells from PBMCs. The receptors stem from a man aged 18-30 years in good health. Some clones in this sample may be carry-over from other donors' samples. CDR3s include the opening cysteine and the closing phenylalanine or tryptophan. The D gene is left open where the match is weak. The size of a clone is reported for some rows only, either as once, few or many, or as a class for expanded clones.

>TRBJ2-5|TRBV27|NA|15|NA
CASSFQIGSRETQYF
TGTGCCAGCAGTTTCCAGATAGGGTCTAGAGAGACCCAGTACTTC
>TRBJ2-3|TRBV7-3|TRBD1|15|once
CASSSDGTGHNTQYF
TGTGCCAGCAGCTCGGACGGGACAGGTCACAATACGCAGTATTTT
>TRBJ2-7|TRBV2|NA|14|NA
CASSGAATDSEQYF
TGTGCCAGCAGTGGGGCAGCAACCGACTCCGAGCAGTACTTC
>TRBJ1-2|TRBV19|NA|14|NA
CASSIYVGNYGYTF
TGTGCCAGTAGTATCTATGTAGGGAACTATGGCTACACCTTC
>TRBJ2-5|TRBV5-1|NA|16|NA
CASRSLSLLVSETQYF
TGCGCCAGCAGGTCTCTCTCCCTCCTAGTTTCAGAGACCCAGTACTTC
>TRBJ1-5|TRBV2|NA|13|NA
CASSEVSNQPQHF
TGTGCCAGCAGTGAAGTTAGCAATCAGCCCCAGCATTTT
>TRBJ1-1|TRBV7-2|NA|13|NA
CASSLAQGLAAFF
TGTGCCAGCAGCTTAGCGCAAGGGCTAGCAGCTTTCTTT
>TRBJ2-3|TRBV27|TRBD2|15|NA
CASRPTSGVTDTQYF
TGTGCCAGCAGACCTACTAGCGGAGTCACAGATACGCAGTATTTT
>TRBJ2-1|TRBV5-1|NA|14|NA
CASSFDWDSNEQFF
TGCGCCAGCAGCTTTGATTGGGATTCCAATGAGCAGTTCTTC
>TRBJ2-7|TRBV2|NA|12|NA
CASSVMTDEQYF
TGTGCCAGCAGTGTGATGACAGACGAGCAGTACTTC
>TRBJ2-7|TRBV7-7|NA|13|NA
CASSSLEGSEQYF
TGTGCCAGCAGCTCCTTAGAGGGTAGCGAGCAGTACTTC
>TRBJ2-3|TRBV5-1|NA|13|NA
CASSWGGDDTQYF
TGCGCCAGCAGCTGGGGAGGAGACGATACGCAGTATTTT
>TRBJ2-1|TRBV6-1|TRBD2|15|NA
CARHCRTSGSNEQFF
TGTGCCAGACATTGTAGGACTAGCGGGAGTAATGAGCAGTTCTTC
>TRBJ1-3|TRBV4-2|NA|16|NA
CASSQDHVGGGNTIYF
TGTGCCAGCAGCCAAGACCACGTAGGGGGTGGAAACACCATATATTTT
>TRBJ1-1|TRBV29-1|NA|13|NA
CSAGEGVNTEAFF
TGCAGCGCCGGCGAAGGGGTGAACACTGAAGCTTTCTTT
>TRBJ2-3|TRBV7-2|TRBD2|14|NA
CASSPLLAADTQYF
TGTGCCAGCAGCCCACTCCTAGCGGCAGATACGCAGTATTTT
>TRBJ2-7|TRBV6-4|TRBD1|14|NA
CASSDPQGAYEQYF
TGTGCCAGCAGTGACCCCCAGGGGGCGTACGAGCAGTACTTC
>TRBJ1-4|TRBV29-1|NA|15|few
CSVEGVGFGGEKLFF
TGCAGCGTTGAAGGGGTGGGCTTTGGGGGAGAAAAACTGTTTTTT
>TRBJ2-5|TRBV7-3|TRBD2|15|NA
CASSLTSGTVETQYF
TGTGCCAGCAGCTTGACTAGCGGGACGGTAGAGACCCAGTACTTC
>TRBJ2-5|TRBV2|NA|15|NA
CASRERTEEQETQYF
TGTGCCAGCCGAGAACGGACAGAAGAGCAAGAGACCCAGTACTTC
>TRBJ2-5|TRBV5-1|NA|14|NA
CASSLFSSAETQYF
TGCGCCAGCAGCTTGTTCAGCAGCGCTGAGACCCAGTACTTC
>TRBJ2-1|TRBV5-1|NA|15|NA
CASSSQGSSYNEQFF
TGCGCCAGCAGCTCCCAGGGGAGCTCCTACAATGAGCAGTTCTTC
>TRBJ2-2|TRBV10-2|NA|14|NA
CASRGGSSTGELFF
TGCGCCAGCAGAGGAGGTAGCTCCACCGGGGAGCTGTTTTTT
>TRBJ1-3|TRBV28|NA|16|NA
CASSLDWGGSGNTIYF
TGTGCCAGCAGTTTGGATTGGGGGGGCTCTGGAAACACCATATATTTT
>TRBJ2-7|TRBV14|TRBD2|13|NA
CASSPGLAGGGYF
TGTGCCAGCAGCCCGGGACTAGCGGGAGGCGGGTACTTC
>TRBJ2-7|TRBV5-1|NA|13|few
CASSGDTFYEQYF
TGCGCCAGCAGCGGGGACACGTTCTACGAGCAGTACTTC
>TRBJ2-5|TRBV2|TRBD2|12|NA
CASTGLAATQYF
TGTGCCAGCACCGGACTAGCGGCGACCCAGTACTTC
>TRBJ2-7|TRBV27|TRBD1|13|once
CASSRQGRYEQYF
TGTGCCAGCAGTCGACAGGGACGCTACGAGCAGTACTTC
>TRBJ2-3|TRBV28|NA|13|NA
CASTWGATDTQYF
TGTGCCAGCACTTGGGGGGCCACGGATACGCAGTATTTT
>TRBJ2-7|TRBV5-4|NA|15|NA
CASSAGVWKDYEQYF
TGTGCCAGCAGCGCGGGCGTGTGGAAGGACTACGAGCAGTACTTC
>TRBJ2-3|TRBV5-4|NA|15|NA
CASSLGGGRADTQYF
TGTGCCAGCAGCCTGGGGGGGGGCAGGGCAGATACGCAGTATTTT